What follows are 26 T cell receptor beta chains derived from one specimen sequenced in a study of T-cell memory formation after mild COVID-19 (dated by TCRdb to the early 2020s). The library was built by means of 5' RACE. TCRdb records Illumina NovaSeq 6000 as the sequencer. In TCRdb, the public reads were trimmed at Q25 with fastp and aligned with MiXCR, with productive beta chains retained. Entries that share a CDR3 protein sequence are merged under the most common genes and DNA. This sample holds 450,000 to 650,000 distinct CDR3 sequences; roughly 21% were observed only once. The top ten clones comprise approximately 12% of the sample. The sample consisted of PBMCs or a T cell subset sorted from them (not recorded which). The receptors were sampled from an adult woman who had mild COVID-19 (a few samples of this study predate the infection). The sample titles of this study are shuffled in the database, so cell type and time point are left out; the donor was told from shared clones.

This clonotype was seen a few times. V and J are TRBV12-3 or TRBV12-4 and TRBJ1-6, with TRBD1 identical over 8 bases. V was clipped by 6 bases and J by 10 bases; unmatched bases: 11. The CDR3 runs to 15 residues. DNA of the CDR3: TGTGCCAGCAGGACGCAGGGGGCGAGTCGATCACCCCTCCACTTT. This encodes CASRTQGASRSPLHF.

The chain combines TRBV24-1 with TRBJ2-7; D remains unclear. Germline-derived CDR1 and CDR2 are KGHDR and SFDVKD. There are 13 residues in the CDR3. With 1 base removed from V and 3 bases from J, the gap between germline ends came to 6 bases. The CDR3 sequence: CATSDLTSYEQYF. CDR3 bases: TGTGCCACCAGTGATTTAACCAGCTACGAGCAGTACTTC.

This chain uses TRBV4-2 with TRBJ2-2; the D gene is possibly TRBD2 (6 bases). V lost 0 bases, J lost 7 bases, and 18 bases lay in between. The germline V gene encodes CDR1 LGHNA and CDR2 YNFKEQ. The CDR3 loop spans 17 amino acids. CDR3 sequence: CASSQDPAGRFVGELFF. The CDR3 bases are TGTGCCAGCAGCCAAGATCCGGCAGGGAGGTTTGTCGGGGAGCTGTTTTTT.

The rearrangement links TRBV20-1 to TRBJ2-1, with 9 bases aligning to TRBD2. V dropped 0 bases and J dropped 7; count of bases not matched to a gene: 7. Germline CDR1 DFQATT, CDR2 SNEGSKA (reference sequence). The CDR3 runs to 15 residues. In DNA, the CDR3 is TGCAGTGCTAGAGATTCGACTAGCGGTCGGAATGAGCAGTTCTTC. The encoded protein is CSARDSTSGRNEQFF.

V gene TRBV10-3 combines with J gene TRBJ2-3; 11 bases are shared with TRBD1. The J segment lost 3 bases and the V segment lost 0 bases, leaving 5 bases of the junction unmatched. This CDR3 contains 17 residues. The germline V gene has CDR1 ENHRY and CDR2 SYGVKD. CDR3 residues: CAISESSGTGGTDTQYF. The CDR3 DNA follows: TGTGCCATCAGTGAGTCATCGGGGACAGGGGGAACAGATACGCAGTATTTT.

This CDR3 reads CASRELAGGSYNEQFF. DNA for the CDR3: TGTGCCAGCAGGGAACTAGCGGGAGGATCCTACAATGAGCAGTTCTTC. The gene calls are TRBV11-2 and TRBJ2-1; 12 bases align to TRBD2. Germline lookup yields CDR1 SGHAT and CDR2 FQNNGV. J lost 1 base, V lost 6 bases, and 4 bases had no gene match. This CDR3 is built from 16 residues.

This sequence joins TRBV6-5 and TRBJ2-7, with D possibly TRBD2 on 5 matching bases. This CDR3 is built from 13 residues. Between the trimmed V and J ends, which lost 5 bases and 4 bases, there was a span of 12 bases. Germline CDR1 reads MNHEY; CDR2 reads SVGAGI. The CDR3 loop reads CASSDRWEYEQYF. The CDR3 region has the DNA TGTGCCAGCAGTGACCGGTGGGAGTACGAGCAGTACTTC.

In nucleotides, the CDR3 is TGTGCCACCAGTGACAGACAGGGTCTGGAGACCCAGTACTTC. As protein: CATSDRQGLETQYF. V and J are TRBV24-1 and TRBJ2-5, with TRBD1 identical over 7 bases. The V gene's germline CDR1 is KGHDR and CDR2 SFDVKD. The V gene end was trimmed by 4 bases and the J gene end by 5 bases; junction bases not matched to a gene: 6. The CDR3 sequence is 14 residues long.

This clonotype has a handful of counts. The CDR3 DNA sequence: TGTGCCAGCAGCTTCGACAGTGAGACCCAGTACTTC. This sequence encodes CASSFDSETQYF. The chain couples TRBV11-1 to TRBJ2-5; tentatively, D is TRBD1 (5 bases). V was cut by 3 bases and J by 5 bases, with 7 bases left in between. There are 12 residues in the CDR3. From germline, CDR1 is SGHAT and CDR2 FQDESV (reference sequence). The whole variable domain, remainder taken from reference TRBV11-1 and TRBJ2-5, is EAEVAQSPRYKITEKSQAVAFWCDPISGHATLYWYRQILGQGPELLVQFQDESVVDDSQLPKDRFSAERLKGVDSTLKIQPAELGDSAMYLCASSFDSETQYFGPGTRLLVL.

The chain uses TRBV5-1 and TRBJ2-5; D unclear. The CDR3 spans 14 residues. Germline V lookup: CDR1 SGHRS, CDR2 YFSETQ. V was shortened by 1 base and J by 1 base, with 8 bases between the two germline ends. CDR3 sequence reads: CASSLTTGQETQYF. In nucleotides, the CDR3 is TGCGCCAGCAGCTTGACGACGGGCCAAGAGACCCAGTACTTC.

This clonotype appeared a few times. The chain has TRBV4-3 and TRBJ2-7, with D tentatively TRBD2 (5 bases). V lost 2 bases to trimming and J lost 3 bases, with 11 bases between them. The V gene's germline CDR1 is LGHNA and CDR2 YSLEER. The CDR3 has 14 amino acids. The chain's CDR3 is CASSQKTGSYEQYF. CDR3 coding DNA: TGCGCCAGCAGCCAAAAGACGGGGAGCTACGAGCAGTACTTC.

A few counts support this clonotype. This rearrangement joins TRBV5-1 to TRBJ2-5; D call uncertain. V lost 5 bases and J lost 2, with 16 bases in between. CDR3 length: 15 amino acids. Germline V gene sequence: CDR1 SGHRS, CDR2 YFSETQ. The CDR3 bases are TGCGCCAGCAGGGGGTCCTTGAACCTACAAGAGACCCAGTACTTC. It codes for CASRGSLNLQETQYF.

This clonotype was detected ten times or more. The rearrangement joins TRBV6-5 to TRBJ2-1, with 14 bases aligning to TRBD2. V lost 5 bases and J lost 4; bases outside the gene matches: 7. CDR3 length equals 17 residues. Germline values: CDR1 MNHEY, CDR2 SVGAGI. CDR3 residues: CASSKGLAGAPYNEQFF. The CDR3 nucleotides are TGTGCCAGCAGTAAGGGACTAGCGGGGGCCCCTTACAATGAGCAGTTCTTC.

The V and J genes are TRBV28 and TRBJ2-1; 11 bases agree with TRBD2. The germline V gene encodes CDR1 MDHEN and CDR2 SYDVKM. Trimming at V came to 3 bases and at J to 7 bases, leaving 5 bases not matched to a gene. The CDR3 is 15 amino acids. The CDR3 coding sequence is TGTGCCAGCAGTTTGGCGGTAGCGGGAGGGAATGAGCAGTTCTTC. It encodes CASSLAVAGGNEQFF. The full variable domain, with the rest looked up from reference TRBV28 and TRBJ2-1, is DVKVTQSSRYLVKRTGEKVFLECVQDMDHENMFWYRQDPGLGLRLIYFSYDVKMKEKGDIPEGYSVSREKKERFSLILESASTNQTSMYLCASSLAVAGGNEQFFGPGTRLTVL.

In its sample, this clonotype was seen many times. This chain uses TRBV5-1 with TRBJ1-2, with no clear D. Trimming took 4 bases from V and 5 from J, leaving 15 bases between them. The germline V gene has CDR1 SGHRS and CDR2 YFSETQ. This CDR3 comprises 14 residues. The CDR3 coding sequence is TGCGCCAGCAGCGCGGACGAGGCCCGATATGGCTACACCTTC. This sequence encodes CASSADEARYGYTF.

This clonotype showed up just a few times. The gene calls are TRBV24-1 and TRBJ1-1; 7 nucleotides agree with TRBD1. The germline gives CDR1 KGHDR, CDR2 SFDVKD. The V and J ends lost 4 bases and 4 bases, in that order; junction bases with no gene match: 2. The CDR3 totals 13 residues. The CDR3 is CATSDHRGTEAFF. CDR3 coding DNA: TGTGCCACCAGTGACCACAGGGGCACTGAAGCTTTCTTT.

The gene calls are TRBV12-3 or TRBV12-4 and TRBJ1-4; D uncertain. CDR3 size: 12 residues. V lost 5 bases to trimming and J lost 15 bases, with 16 bases between them. The CDR3 region has the DNA TGTGCCAGCAGTCCCGGACCCAGACAATTGTTTTTT. The encoded protein is CASSPGPRQLFF.

The rearrangement links TRBV7-2 to TRBJ2-1; D may be TRBD1 (6 bases). V was trimmed by 0 bases and J by 9 bases, leaving 12 bases between them. The CDR3 spans 14 residues. CDR1 and CDR2 (germline): SGHTA, FQGNSA. The CDR3 nucleotides read TGTGCCAGCAGCTTAGCGGGTAACAGGGCTGAGCAGTTCTTC. It yields the protein CASSLAGNRAEQFF.

The rearrangement joins TRBV10-3 to TRBJ2-7, with 11 bases identical to TRBD2. J lost 6 bases, V lost 5 bases, and 21 bases had no gene match. This CDR3 is 19 amino acids long. Germline V lookup: CDR1 ENHRY, CDR2 SYGVKD. CDR3 amino acids: CAISSSLAGGFSIPGEQYF. CDR3 sequence (DNA): TGTGCCATCAGTAGTAGCCTAGCGGGAGGCTTTTCAATCCCTGGCGAGCAGTACTTC.

The V gene is TRBV12-3 or TRBV12-4, the J gene TRBJ1-1; perhaps TRBD1 as D (6 bases). Trimming took 7 bases from V and 3 from J, leaving 12 bases between them. The CDR3 totals 13 residues. The CDR3 DNA follows: TGTGCCAGCACCCTATCAGGGGACACTGAAGCTTTCTTT. It codes for CASTLSGDTEAFF.

This clonotype came up a few times. The gene calls are TRBV20-1 and TRBJ1-5; D is possibly TRBD1 (5 bases). Between the trimmed V and J ends, which lost 1 base and 5 bases, there was a span of 6 bases. The CDR3 runs 12 residues. CDR1 DFQATT and CDR2 SNEGSKA come from the germline V gene (reference sequence). CDR3 in amino acids: CSARGGDQPQHF. The CDR3 DNA reads TGCAGTGCTAGAGGAGGGGATCAGCCCCAGCATTTT.

This clonotype showed up just a few times. The V call is TRBV3-1, the J call TRBJ2-7; D remains unclear. Germline V gene data show CDR1 as LGHDT and CDR2 as YNNKEL (reference sequence). Between the trimmed V and J ends, which lost 3 bases and 3 bases, there was a span of 12 bases. CDR3 length: 14 residues. CDR3 sequence: CASSHSGKSYEQYF. DNA for the CDR3: TGTGCCAGCAGCCATTCCGGCAAGAGCTACGAGCAGTACTTC.

This clonotype was seen more than once but under ten times. The rearrangement links TRBV18 to TRBJ2-7; 9 nucleotides agree with TRBD1. V shed 6 bases and J 2 bases; nucleotides not matched to a gene: 8. This CDR3 contains 15 residues. CDR1 and CDR2 (germline): KGHSH, LQKENI. CDR3 coding DNA: TGTGCCAGCTCCTCGCAGGGACAGGGCCCCTACGAGCAGTACTTC. It encodes CASSSQGQGPYEQYF.

This clonotype was counted only a few times. V usage is TRBV18 and J usage is TRBJ1-6; 9 bases are a match to TRBD1. The trim removed 5 bases at V and 10 bases at J, leaving 6 bases unmatched. Germline assignment: CDR1 KGHSH and CDR2 LQKENI. The CDR3 is 14 amino acids. DNA of the CDR3: TGTGCCAGCTCATCAACAGGGGGCTTGTCACCCCTCCACTTT. Protein product: CASSSTGGLSPLHF.

This chain uses TRBV7-2 with TRBJ1-1, with D possibly matching TRBD1 (5 bases). V shed 1 base and J shed 5 bases, with 14 bases lying between them. The CDR3 sequence is 15 residues long. The germline V gene has CDR1 SGHTA and CDR2 FQGNSA. CDR3 loop: CASSLDSGGPTEAFF. In DNA form, the CDR3 reads TGTGCCAGCAGCTTAGATAGTGGGGGACCAACTGAAGCTTTCTTT.

The sample holds a few counts of this clonotype. The chain links TRBV6-5 to TRBJ1-2; the D gene is possibly TRBD1 (5 bases). CDR3 length: 13 amino acids. The germline gives CDR1 MNHEY, CDR2 SVGAGI. V dropped 2 bases and J dropped 8 bases, with 12 bases sitting between them. CDR3 DNA sequence: TGTGCCAGCAGTTACGGCCAGGGTGTCGGCTACACCTTC. It specifies CASSYGQGVGYTF.